This T cell receptor beta chain emerged from a study of blood T cell repertoires in COVID-19 (dated by TCRdb to 2020 to 2022). For context, the study as a whole: Samples covering the acute and convalescent phases of COVID-19 were provided by collaborators in the United States, Italy and Spain. The prospective study material was composed of cDNA or gDNA derived from T cells, B-cell-depleted T cells, or PBMCs. Subjects who had been exposed to COVID-19, were actively infected with it, or had recovered from it provided the deeply sampled blood TCRbeta repertoires that made up the dataset. A freely available public database, intended as a resource for researchers studying the immune response to SARS-CoV-2, is where the repertoires were released. Samples came from the ongoing ImmuneRACE study (first 160 participants) plus 1,254 subjects from 6 global collaborators. A de-identified subject ID, COVID-19 status, age in years and sex were almost always included in the sample metadata. Where available, HLA class I and class II types were taken from metadata supplied by the sample provider and were not determined by assay-based typing. The paper as a whole reports these results and caveats: The amount of clinical and demographic metadata varied by source and participant and was provided uncurated.

Reading from cysteine to phenylalanine, the CDR3 counts 12 amino acids. The kept DNA is CDR3 alone, 36 bases in frame from the first base. Trimming takes 1 base from V and 9 bases from J, and the germline ends sit 10 bases apart. For CDR1 and CDR2, the germline V gene (reference sequence) lists SEHNR and FQNEAQ. Of note for this clone: No cognate antigen has been identified for it. No base-level quality is on record; no much larger clone is a single base apart.

In Seattle, one collaborating source enrolled patients while the infection was active and tracked those patients longitudinally over the course of disease. Collaborating institutions collected whole blood in K2EDTA tubes following their own protocols. For TCRbeta analysis, collaborators shipped samples as frozen whole blood, isolated PBMCs, or DNA extracted from either of those sample types. The immunoSEQ Assay, a bias-controlled multiplex PCR, was used to amplify TCRbeta CDR3 regions from genomic DNA. In the original analysis: The number of nucleated cells in each sample was estimated from the amplification of reference gene primers within the assay. To quantify the absolute abundance of each unique TCRbeta CDR3 rearrangement, sequence reads were collapsed and filtered. For each sample, productive Simpson clonality was calculated by taking the square root of Simpson's diversity index across productive rearrangements. Imported from immuneACCESS, the table was reduced by TCRdb to in-frame sequences with V and J called. These copies leave out some clones; in studies compared against another copy, an unresolved V gene accounts for under half, and the cause of the remainder is not known. The DNA was the basis for D and trimming; V, J and clone size are from that table. Present in this sample are roughly 250,000 clones, roughly nine tenths of which were seen just once. The ten largest make up 10% to 15% of the sample.

Sequences were obtained from peripheral blood. The clonotype comes from a woman aged 25 to 39 with COVID-19, enrolled during active disease. Recombination joined TRBV7-9 with TRBJ2-7, and TRBD2 may be the D gene, going by 6 matching bases. The DNA sequence is as follows: TGTGCCAGCAGCTTAGTAGACGGGGGGCAGTACTTC. The encoded protein is CASSLVDGGQYF.